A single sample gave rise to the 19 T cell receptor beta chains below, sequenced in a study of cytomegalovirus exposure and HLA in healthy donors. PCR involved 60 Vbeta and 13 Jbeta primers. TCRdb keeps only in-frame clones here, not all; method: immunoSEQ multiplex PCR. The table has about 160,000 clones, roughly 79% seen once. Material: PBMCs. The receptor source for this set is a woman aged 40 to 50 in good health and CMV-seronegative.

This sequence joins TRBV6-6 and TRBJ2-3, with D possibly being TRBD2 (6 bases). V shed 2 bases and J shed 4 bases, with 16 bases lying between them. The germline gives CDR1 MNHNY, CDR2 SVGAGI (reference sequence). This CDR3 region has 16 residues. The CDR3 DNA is TGTGCCAGCAGTTACGGAGGGCAGAGAGGCTCAGATACGCAGTATTTT. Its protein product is CASSYGGQRGSDTQYF.

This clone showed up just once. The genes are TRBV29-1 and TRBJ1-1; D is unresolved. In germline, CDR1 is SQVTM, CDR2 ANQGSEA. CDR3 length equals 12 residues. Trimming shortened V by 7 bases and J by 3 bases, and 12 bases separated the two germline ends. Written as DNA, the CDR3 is TGCAGCGCCGGTCGGGAGGACACTGAAGCTTTCTTT. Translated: CSAGREDTEAFF.

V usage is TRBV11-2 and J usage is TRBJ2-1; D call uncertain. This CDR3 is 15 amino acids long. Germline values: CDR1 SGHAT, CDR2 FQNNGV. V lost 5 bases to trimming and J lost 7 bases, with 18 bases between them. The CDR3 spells CASSLSEARSNEQFF. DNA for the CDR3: TGTGCCAGCAGCCTTTCCGAGGCCCGCTCAAATGAGCAGTTCTTC. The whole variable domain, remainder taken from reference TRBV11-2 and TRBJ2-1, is EAGVAQSPRYKIIEKRQSVAFWCNPISGHATLYWYQQILGQGPKLLIQFQNNGVVDDSQLPKDRFSAERLKGVDSTLKIQPAKLEDSAVYLCASSLSEARSNEQFFGPGTRLTVL.

The CDR3 nucleotides are TGTGCCAGCTCGTCAGGGGAACGGAATGAGCAGTTCTTC. This sequence encodes CASSSGERNEQFF. This rearrangement joins TRBV2 to TRBJ2-1; the D gene is possibly TRBD1 (6 bases). Trimming shortened V by 8 bases and J by 7 bases, and 15 bases separated the two germline ends. This CDR3 is built from 13 residues. Germline lookup yields CDR1 SNHLY and CDR2 FYNNEI. The variable domain in full, completed from reference TRBV2 and TRBJ2-1, reads EPEVTQTPSHQVTQMGQEVILRCVPISNHLYFYWYRQILGQKVEFLVSFYNNEISEKSEIFDDQFSVERPDGSNFTLKIRSTKLEDSAMYFCASSSGERNEQFFGPGTRLTVL.

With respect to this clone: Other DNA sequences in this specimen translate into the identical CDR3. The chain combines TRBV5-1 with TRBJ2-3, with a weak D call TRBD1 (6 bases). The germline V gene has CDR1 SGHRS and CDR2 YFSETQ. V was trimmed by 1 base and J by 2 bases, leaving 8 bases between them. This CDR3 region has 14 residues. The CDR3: CASSLQGHTDTQYF. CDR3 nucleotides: TGCGCCAGCAGCTTGCAGGGGCACACAGATACGCAGTATTTT.

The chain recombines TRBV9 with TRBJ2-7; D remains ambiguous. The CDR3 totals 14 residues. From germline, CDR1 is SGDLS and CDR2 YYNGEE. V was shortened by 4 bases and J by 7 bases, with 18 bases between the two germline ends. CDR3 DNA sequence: TGTGCCAGCAGCCCCCGGTCCCAAGCAGGAGAGCAGTACTTC. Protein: CASSPRSQAGEQYF.

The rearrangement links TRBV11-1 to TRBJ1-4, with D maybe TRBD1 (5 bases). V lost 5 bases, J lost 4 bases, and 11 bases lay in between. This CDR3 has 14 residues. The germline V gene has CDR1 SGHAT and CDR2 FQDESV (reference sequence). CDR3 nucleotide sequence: TGTGCCAGCAGCCCTCGACAGTTTAATGAAAAACTGTTTTTT. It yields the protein CASSPRQFNEKLFF.

The CDR3 spells CASRSWEGHNEQFF. The CDR3 coding sequence is TGTGCCAGCAGATCTTGGGAGGGTCACAATGAGCAGTTCTTC. This chain links TRBV27 with TRBJ2-1, with TRBD2 matching 7 bases. The CDR3 consists of 14 residues. J lost 5 bases, V lost 6 bases, and 7 bases had no gene match. Germline lookup yields CDR1 MNHEY and CDR2 SMNVEV (reference sequence).

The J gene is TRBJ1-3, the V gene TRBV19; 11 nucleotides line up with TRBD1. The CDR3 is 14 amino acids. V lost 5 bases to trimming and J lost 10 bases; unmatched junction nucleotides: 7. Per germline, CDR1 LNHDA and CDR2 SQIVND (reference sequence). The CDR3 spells CASSFADRGQTIYF. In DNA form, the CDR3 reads TGTGCCAGTAGTTTCGCGGACAGGGGGCAAACCATATATTTT. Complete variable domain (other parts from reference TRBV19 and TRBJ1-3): DGGITQSPKYLFRKEGQNVTLSCEQNLNHDAMYWYRQDPGQGLRLIYYSQIVNDFQKGDIAEGYSVSREKKESFPLTVTSAQKNPTAFYLCASSFADRGQTIYFGEGSWLTVV.

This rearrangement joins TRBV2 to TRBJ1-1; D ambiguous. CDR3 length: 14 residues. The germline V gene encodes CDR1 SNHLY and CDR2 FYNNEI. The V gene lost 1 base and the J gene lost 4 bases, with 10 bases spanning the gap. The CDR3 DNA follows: TGTGCCAGCAGTGAAGAATCGGTTTCCACTGAAGCTTTCTTT. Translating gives CASSEESVSTEAFF.

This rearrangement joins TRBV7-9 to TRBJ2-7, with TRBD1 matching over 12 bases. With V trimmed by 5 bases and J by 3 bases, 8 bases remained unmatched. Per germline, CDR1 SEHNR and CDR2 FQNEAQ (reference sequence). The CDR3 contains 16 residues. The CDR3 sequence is CASSQPGQGADYEQYF. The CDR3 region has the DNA TGTGCCAGCAGCCAGCCGGGACAGGGGGCCGACTACGAGCAGTACTTC.

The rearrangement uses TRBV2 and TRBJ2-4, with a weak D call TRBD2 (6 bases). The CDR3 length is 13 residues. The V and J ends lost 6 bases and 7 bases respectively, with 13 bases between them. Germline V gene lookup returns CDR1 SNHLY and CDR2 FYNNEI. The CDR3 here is CASRPDYRNIQYF. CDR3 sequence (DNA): TGTGCCAGCAGACCGGACTACAGGAACATTCAGTACTTC.

CDR3 in amino acids: CAWGQRRADTQYF. CDR3 bases: TGTGCCTGGGGCCAAAGGCGGGCAGATACGCAGTATTTT. The chain joins TRBV30 to TRBJ2-3, with a weak D call TRBD2 (5 bases). CDR3 length: 13 amino acids. Germline assignment: CDR1 GTSNPN and CDR2 SVGIG (reference sequence). V lost 5 bases and J lost 4, with 13 bases in between.

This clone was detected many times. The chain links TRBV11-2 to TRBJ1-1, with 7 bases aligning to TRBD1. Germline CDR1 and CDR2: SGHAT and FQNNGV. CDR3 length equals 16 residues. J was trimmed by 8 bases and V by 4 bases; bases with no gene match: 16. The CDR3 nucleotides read TGTGCCAGCAGCTCCCCGGCCCCGACTACGACAGGGGAAGCTTTCTTT. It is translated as CASSSPAPTTTGEAFF.

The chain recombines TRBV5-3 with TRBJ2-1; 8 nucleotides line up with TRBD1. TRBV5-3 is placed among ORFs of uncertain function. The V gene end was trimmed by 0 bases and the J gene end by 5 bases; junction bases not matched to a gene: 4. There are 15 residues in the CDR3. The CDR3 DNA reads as TGTGCCAGAAGCTTGGGGGACAGGCGCGACAATGAGCAGTTCTTC. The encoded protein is CARSLGDRRDNEQFF.

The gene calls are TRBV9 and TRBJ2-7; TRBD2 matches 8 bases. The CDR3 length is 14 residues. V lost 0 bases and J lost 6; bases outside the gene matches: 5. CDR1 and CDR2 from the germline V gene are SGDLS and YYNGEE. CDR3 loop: CASSVAGGPGEQYF. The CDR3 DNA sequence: TGTGCCAGCAGCGTAGCGGGAGGGCCTGGCGAGCAGTACTTC.

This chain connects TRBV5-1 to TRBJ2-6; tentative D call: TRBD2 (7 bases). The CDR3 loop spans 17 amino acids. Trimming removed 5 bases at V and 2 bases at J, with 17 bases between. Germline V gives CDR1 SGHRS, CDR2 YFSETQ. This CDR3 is CASSPRIGGAGANVLTF. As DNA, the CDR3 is TGCGCCAGCAGTCCTAGAATAGGGGGGGCTGGGGCCAACGTCCTGACTTTC.

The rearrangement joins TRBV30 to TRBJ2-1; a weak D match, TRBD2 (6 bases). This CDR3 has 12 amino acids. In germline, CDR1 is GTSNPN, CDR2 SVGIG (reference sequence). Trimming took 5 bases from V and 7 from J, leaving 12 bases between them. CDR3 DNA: TGTGCCTGGGCGGGACTCAAGAATGAGCAGTTCTTC. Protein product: CAWAGLKNEQFF.

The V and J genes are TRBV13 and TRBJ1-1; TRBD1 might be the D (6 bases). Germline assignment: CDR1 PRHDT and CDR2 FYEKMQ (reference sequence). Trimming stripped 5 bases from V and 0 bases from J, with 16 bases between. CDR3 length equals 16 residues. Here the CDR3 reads CASSPFTGTLNTEAFF. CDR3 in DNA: TGTGCCAGCAGCCCCTTTACCGGGACACTGAACACTGAAGCTTTCTTT. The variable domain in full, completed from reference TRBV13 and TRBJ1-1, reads AAGVIQSPRHLIKEKRETATLKCYPIPRHDTVYWYQQGPGQDPQFLISFYEKMQSDKGSIPDRFSAQQFSDYHSELNMSSLELGDSALYFCASSPFTGTLNTEAFFGQGTRLTVV.